The 21 T cell receptor beta chains reported below all come from one sample, sequenced in a study of T cells after yellow fever vaccination. TCRdb recomputed calls from the 5' RACE reads with MiXCR, one row per CDR3 protein. This sample has around 320,000 distinct CDR3 sequences, with 8.5% to 10% found just once. This material consisted of CD4+ T cells sorted from PBMCs, taken 5 days after the yellow fever booster vaccination. The source of these receptors is a man between 18 and 29 years old who received the YFV17D yellow fever vaccine.

This chain links TRBV29-1 with TRBJ2-1; 7 bases are a match to TRBD1. Per the germline V gene, CDR1 is SQVTM and CDR2 is ANQGSEA. The CDR3 is 12 residues long. With V trimmed by 7 bases and J by 5 bases, 5 bases remained unmatched. The CDR3 bases are TGCAGCGGCGGACAGGTCCACAATGAGCAGTTCTTC. Its protein is CSGGQVHNEQFF.

This clonotype was found a few times. The genes are TRBV6-2 or TRBV6-3 and TRBJ2-3; D is undetermined. CDR1 MNHEY and CDR2 SVGEGT come from the germline V gene. The CDR3 covers 12 residues. With 6 bases removed from V and 2 bases from J, the gap between germline ends came to 6 bases. The DNA of the CDR3 is TGTGCCAGCAGCGGAAACACAGATACGCAGTATTTT. Its translation: CASSGNTDTQYF.

This clonotype was counted a few times. The CDR3 DNA reads as TGTGCCAGCAGCCCGGCGAGTGGGTGGGAGACCCAGTACTTC. It yields the protein CASSPASGWETQYF. V gene TRBV7-3 combines with J gene TRBJ2-5; no clear D gene. The CDR3 runs to 14 residues. Trimming pared 5 bases from V and 5 bases from J, leaving 15 bases between. Germline V lookup: CDR1 SGHTA, CDR2 FQGTGA.

This clonotype came up many times. The gene calls are TRBV5-1 and TRBJ2-2; D perhaps matches TRBD2 (5 bases). The germline V gene encodes CDR1 SGHRS and CDR2 YFSETQ. The CDR3 runs 15 residues. V was shortened by 5 bases and J by 6 bases, with 17 bases between the two germline ends. DNA of the CDR3: TGCGCCAGCAGAAGGACCGCCGGGGAATCCGGGGAGCTGTTTTTT. Amino acids: CASRRTAGESGELFF.

This clonotype was observed at least ten times. The gene calls are TRBV5-1 and TRBJ1-6; D gene uncertain. Trimming left V 0 bases short and J 7 bases short, with 14 bases between. The CDR3 has 16 amino acids. Germline-derived CDR1 and CDR2 are SGHRS and YFSETQ. The CDR3 DNA reads TGCGCCAGCAGCTTGGAGTGGGTAATTGGGAATTCACCCCTCCACTTT. It codes for CASSLEWVIGNSPLHF.

The CDR3 DNA follows: TGTGCCAGCAGCTTGGAGGCAGGAACTAGCGAGACCCAGTACTTC. Its translation is CASSLEAGTSETQYF. The chain links TRBV5-4 to TRBJ2-5; maybe TRBD2 (6 bases). The CDR3 length is 15 residues. Germline-derived CDR1 and CDR2 are SGHNT and YYREEE (reference sequence). With 0 bases removed from V and 5 bases from J, the gap between germline ends came to 14 bases.

The V call is TRBV3-1, the J call TRBJ1-1; 8 positions agree with TRBD1. The CDR3 extends over 14 amino acids. Germline-derived CDR1 and CDR2 are LGHDT and YNNKEL (reference sequence). V gave up 7 bases and J gave up 10 bases; unmatched junction bases: 14. Here the CDR3 DNA reads TGTGCCAGCACCCGAAGAGGGCAGGGGGCAGCAGCTTTCTTT. It translates to CASTRRGQGAAAFF. Supplemented by reference TRBV3-1 and TRBJ1-1, the full variable domain reads DTAVSQTPKYLVTQMGNDKSIKCEQNLGHDTMYWYKQDSKKFLKIMFSYNNKELIINETVPNRFSPKSPDKAHLNLHINSLELGDSAVYFCASTRRGQGAAAFFGQGTRLTVV.

This clonotype was seen ten or more times. This chain joins TRBV7-2 and TRBJ2-3; perhaps D is TRBD1 or TRBD2 (5 bases each). Per the germline V gene, CDR1 is SGHTA and CDR2 is FQGNSA. Trimming removed 4 bases at V and 6 bases at J, with 17 bases between. The CDR3 length is 15 residues. In nucleotides, the CDR3 is TGTGCCAGCAGCTGGACAACGGGGATTGGCGATACGCAGTATTTT. This codes for CASSWTTGIGDTQYF.

This clonotype was seen only a few times. At one of its ends the junction is not consistent with the germline gene, which may arise from a read error. The rearrangement joins TRBV7-7 to TRBJ1-1, with a weak D call TRBD1 (5 bases). There are 18 residues in the CDR3. Germline lookup yields CDR1 SSHAT and CDR2 FNYEAQ (reference sequence). The CDR3 region has the DNA TGTGCTAGCAGCGCATACGAGGCGGTCGGGGGAACAACCACTGAAGCTTTCTTT. It yields the protein CASSAYEAVGGTTTEAFF.

The chain combines TRBV20-1 with TRBJ1-5; D is unclear. Germline assignment: CDR1 DFQATT and CDR2 SNEGSKA (reference sequence). The CDR3 spans 16 residues. V was pared by 5 bases and J by 0 bases, with 17 bases between. The CDR3 spells CSAYSLDWNSNQPQHF. The CDR3 bases are TGCAGTGCTTACTCTTTGGACTGGAATAGCAATCAGCCCCAGCATTTT.

This sequence joins TRBV30 and TRBJ1-1; the match to TRBD1 covers 7 bases. From germline, CDR1 is GTSNPN and CDR2 SVGIG (reference sequence). The CDR3 is made up of 16 amino acids. V dropped 2 bases and J dropped 2; count of bases not matched to a gene: 11. CDR3 sequence reads: CAWSRPWDSANTEAFF. CDR3 DNA sequence: TGTGCCTGGAGTCGGCCCTGGGACAGCGCAAACACTGAAGCTTTCTTT.

The genes are TRBV24-1 and TRBJ2-3, with D perhaps TRBD2 (7 bases). CDR1 is KGHDR and CDR2 is SFDVKD in the germline V gene. V was cut by 0 bases and J by 4 bases, with 10 bases left in between. There are 15 residues in the CDR3. CDR3 DNA: TGTGCCACCAGTGATTTGACAGGGAGGGCAGATACGCAGTATTTT. This translates into CATSDLTGRADTQYF.

The chain uses TRBV12-3 or TRBV12-4 and TRBJ1-1; D remains ambiguous. The length of the CDR3 is 14 residues. V lost 6 bases to trimming and J lost 0 bases, with 11 bases between them. This CDR3 reads CASSFQELNTEAFF. In DNA, the CDR3 is TGTGCCAGCAGCTTTCAGGAGTTGAACACTGAAGCTTTCTTT.

This clonotype was detected a few times. J is TRBJ2-3 and V is TRBV5-1; 13 positions agree with TRBD2. V gave up 4 bases and J gave up 0 bases; unmatched junction bases: 2. Germline V gene data show CDR1 as SGHRS and CDR2 as YFSETQ. This CDR3 comprises 16 residues. CDR3 sequence reads: CASSMGLAGSTDTQYF. CDR3 sequence (DNA): TGCGCCAGCAGCATGGGACTAGCGGGGAGCACAGATACGCAGTATTTT.

The chain employs TRBV2 and TRBJ2-6, with TRBD1 matching over 8 bases. The germline V gene has CDR1 SNHLY and CDR2 FYNNEI. The ends lost 5 bases at V and 1 base at J; junction bases unmatched: 16. The CDR3 contains 20 residues. CDR3 loop: CASSPGVAGGVRSGANVLTF. In DNA, the CDR3 is TGTGCCAGCAGTCCCGGAGTTGCAGGGGGCGTCAGATCTGGGGCCAACGTCCTGACTTTC.

V gene TRBV3-1 combines with J gene TRBJ2-7; D remains ambiguous. The CDR3 consists of 14 residues. The V end was cut by 4 bases, the J end by 1 base, with 11 bases between. CDR1 and CDR2 from the germline V gene are LGHDT and YNNKEL (reference sequence). CDR3 sequence (DNA): TGTGCCAGCAGCCCAACGACGGATTCCTACGAGCAGTACTTC. Protein product: CASSPTTDSYEQYF.

This clonotype was seen only a few times. The V call is TRBV12-3 or TRBV12-4, the J call TRBJ2-1; D uncertain. The CDR3 sequence is 12 residues long. Trimming stripped 4 bases from V and 7 bases from J, with 8 bases between. The CDR3 bases are TGTGCCAGCAGTTCCGTGGCGAATGAGCAGTTCTTC. As protein: CASSSVANEQFF.

The chain joins TRBV5-1 to TRBJ2-6, with D tentatively TRBD1 (6 bases). V shed 3 bases and J shed 2 bases, with 15 bases lying between them. In germline, CDR1 is SGHRS, CDR2 YFSETQ. This CDR3 comprises 17 residues. The DNA for the CDR3 is TGCGCCAGCAGCTCGAATCAGGGGTTCCCTGGGGCCAACGTCCTGACTTTC. It specifies CASSSNQGFPGANVLTF.

This clonotype was seen a handful of times. V and J are TRBV9 and TRBJ2-1; 8 bases agree with TRBD2. Germline V gene sequence: CDR1 SGDLS, CDR2 YYNGEE. V shed 4 bases and J 6 bases; nucleotides not matched to a gene: 9. The CDR3 has 15 amino acids. CDR3 region: CASSPRSGSRNEQFF. The CDR3, as DNA: TGTGCCAGCAGCCCTCGGAGCGGGAGCCGCAATGAGCAGTTCTTC. The full variable domain, completed using reference TRBV9 and TRBJ2-1, is DSGVTQTPKHLITATGQRVTLRCSPRSGDLSVYWYQQSLDQGLQFLIQYYNGEERAKGNILERFSAQQFPDLHSELNLSSLELGDSALYFCASSPRSGSRNEQFFGPGTRLTVL.

This chain connects TRBV4-2 to TRBJ2-7; D unclear. V was pared by 0 bases and J by 0 bases, with 18 bases between. Germline CDR1 is LGHNA and CDR2 is YNFKEQ. The CDR3 runs 18 residues. Here the CDR3 reads CASSQDYPGRLSSYEQYF. CDR3 nucleotides: TGTGCCAGCAGCCAAGATTATCCCGGAAGACTCAGCTCCTACGAGCAGTACTTC.

This chain uses TRBV11-2 with TRBJ2-3; D is possibly TRBD1 (6 bases). CDR3 length equals 14 residues. V was trimmed by 4 bases and J by 6 bases, leaving 14 bases between them. The germline V gene encodes CDR1 SGHAT and CDR2 FQNNGV. The CDR3 loop reads CASSSPETGDTQYF. The DNA of the CDR3 is TGTGCCAGCAGCTCCCCAGAGACAGGCGATACGCAGTATTTT. Full variable domain (outside the CDR3, taken from reference TRBV11-2 and TRBJ2-3): EAGVAQSPRYKIIEKRQSVAFWCNPISGHATLYWYQQILGQGPKLLIQFQNNGVVDDSQLPKDRFSAERLKGVDSTLKIQPAKLEDSAVYLCASSSPETGDTQYFGPGTRLTVL.